The 21 T cell receptor beta chains presented below share a single source sample, sequenced in a study of shared clonotypes between healthy human individuals. Only CD45RO-negative cells positively selected for CCR7 counted as naive CD8 cells, so terminally differentiated effector memory CD45RA+ cells were excluded. TCRdb's table, derived via immunoSEQ multiplex PCR, lists solely in-frame clones and lacks some. This sample has roughly 850,000 clones, with about 97% found just once. Sequenced input: naive CD8+ T cells sorted from blood. These receptors were taken from a man aged 25 to 40 in good health.

This chain links TRBV7-9 with TRBJ2-7; either TRBD1 or TRBD2 may fit D (5 bases each). The germline V and J ends were trimmed by 1 base and 7 bases, with 14 bases remaining between them. Germline assignment: CDR1 SEHNR and CDR2 FQNEAQ (reference sequence). The CDR3 covers 14 residues. CDR3 bases: TGTGCCAGCAGCTTAGTTTCCGGGACCGAGGAGCAGTACTTC. It yields the protein CASSLVSGTEEQYF.

The chain links TRBV7-9 to TRBJ1-2; D perhaps matches TRBD1 (6 bases). V lost 5 bases and J lost 8, with 21 bases in between. Germline V CDR1 and CDR2: SEHNR, FQNEAQ (reference sequence). CDR3 size: 15 residues. The CDR3 DNA follows: TGTGCCAGCAGCCCGGGGACATCCTTCTCGGGAGGCTACACCTTC. Residues: CASSPGTSFSGGYTF.

The chain links TRBV5-1 to TRBJ2-7; the D gene could be TRBD1 or TRBD2 (5 bases each). In germline, CDR1 is SGHRS, CDR2 YFSETQ. V was pared by 0 bases and J by 2 bases, with 12 bases between. The CDR3 runs 15 residues. The CDR3 loop reads CASSLAQGRPYEQYF. The DNA of the CDR3 is TGCGCCAGCAGCTTGGCCCAGGGACGTCCCTACGAGCAGTACTTC.

The rearrangement joins TRBV7-9 to TRBJ1-4, with unresolved D. Deletions cut 5 bases from V and 3 bases from J, with 13 bases between. The CDR3 spans 15 residues. Germline-derived CDR1 and CDR2 are SEHNR and FQNEAQ (reference sequence). Here the CDR3 DNA reads TGTGCCAGCAGCGGACGGACGGACTCTAATGAAAAACTGTTTTTT. Translation: CASSGRTDSNEKLFF. The complete variable domain, with remaining parts taken from reference TRBV7-9 and TRBJ1-4, reads DTGVSQNPRHKITKRGQNVTFRCDPISEHNRLYWYRQTLGQGPEFLTYFQNEAQLEKSRLLSDRFSAERPKGSFSTLEIQRTEQGDSAMYLCASSGRTDSNEKLFFGSGTQLSVL.

V gene TRBV5-6 combines with J gene TRBJ1-1; D might be TRBD1 (5 bases). Trimming shortened V by 5 bases and J by 4 bases, and 30 bases separated the two germline ends. The CDR3 spans 19 residues. Germline CDR1 and CDR2: SGHDT and YYEEEE. The CDR3 bases are TGTGCCAGCAGAACAGTGGGGGGGTGGAAAGTGCCCATTCCCACTGAAGCTTTCTTT. Its protein is CASRTVGGWKVPIPTEAFF.

This sequence joins TRBV18 and TRBJ2-3; a possible D gene is TRBD2 (6 bases). Germline loops: CDR1 KGHSH, CDR2 LQKENI. With 6 bases removed from V and 2 bases from J, the gap between germline ends came to 15 bases. The CDR3 extends over 15 amino acids. This CDR3 reads CASSLSGDPTDTQYF. CDR3 DNA sequence: TGTGCCAGCTCCCTTAGCGGAGACCCCACAGATACGCAGTATTTT.

This rearrangement joins TRBV29-1 to TRBJ1-1; 9 bases are a match to TRBD1. The CDR3 spans 14 residues. CDR1 and CDR2 (germline): SQVTM, ANQGSEA. V lost 4 bases to trimming and J lost 7 bases; unmatched junction nucleotides: 10. CDR3 nucleotides: TGCAGCGTTGTGGTGACAGGGGGGACGGGTGAAGCTTTCTTT. Translation gives CSVVVTGGTGEAFF.

V and J are TRBV6-5 and TRBJ1-3; TRBD1 might be the D (5 bases). The CDR3 totals 15 residues. Germline CDR1 MNHEY, CDR2 SVGAGI. Between the trimmed V and J ends, which lost 5 bases and 4 bases, there was a span of 15 bases. CDR3 coding DNA: TGTGCCAGCAGTACGACCGGGACGGGGGGAAACACCATATATTTT. It codes for CASSTTGTGGNTIYF.

CDR3 sequence: CASSQLTGNEPQHF. CDR3 DNA sequence: TGCGCCAGCAGCCAACTGACAGGGAACGAGCCCCAGCATTTT. The rearrangement uses TRBV4-1 and TRBJ1-5; 7 bases align to TRBD1. With V trimmed by 2 bases and J by 8 bases, 6 bases remained unmatched. Looked up from germline, CDR1 is MGHRA and CDR2 is YSYEKL. This CDR3 comprises 14 residues.

This chain links TRBV6-1 with TRBJ2-1, with TRBD2 identical over 11 bases. The V gene end was trimmed by 7 bases and the J gene end by 8 bases; junction bases not matched to a gene: 7. CDR1 and CDR2 (germline): MNHNS, SASEGT. The CDR3 has 14 amino acids. The CDR3 spells CASKLAGVLDEQFF. CDR3 DNA: TGTGCCAGCAAACTAGCGGGAGTGTTAGATGAGCAGTTCTTC.

The chain is built from TRBV11-2 and TRBJ2-7; 7 bases fit TRBD1. V gave up 4 bases and J gave up 9 bases; unmatched junction bases: 12. The CDR3 length is 14 residues. In germline, CDR1 is SGHAT, CDR2 FQNNGV. CDR3 in DNA: TGTGCCAGCAGCTCTGACAGGGACCCCTTTGTGCAGTACTTC. It encodes CASSSDRDPFVQYF.

The rearrangement uses TRBV28 and TRBJ2-7; TRBD2 matches at 10 bases. Losses at the gene ends were 5 bases for V and 2 bases for J; bases not matched to a gene: 9. Germline-derived CDR1 and CDR2 are MDHEN and SYDVKM. The CDR3 sequence is 16 residues long. The CDR3 loop is CASSTPLAGVAYEQYF. CDR3 in DNA: TGTGCCAGCAGTACCCCCCTAGCGGGGGTCGCCTACGAGCAGTACTTC.

This chain links TRBV5-1 with TRBJ2-2; 8 bases fit TRBD2. J gave up 7 bases and V 0 bases, and 11 bases lay outside the gene matches. Germline CDR1 reads SGHRS; CDR2 reads YFSETQ. This CDR3 region has 17 residues. DNA of the CDR3: TGCGCCAGCAGCTTGGCCGGGAGCGGGAGATCTGACGGGGAGCTGTTTTTT. The encoded protein is CASSLAGSGRSDGELFF. The full variable domain, rest sourced from reference TRBV5-1 and TRBJ2-2, is KAGVTQTPRYLIKTRGQQVTLSCSPISGHRSVSWYQQTPGQGLQFLFEYFSETQRNKGNFPGRFSGRQFSNSRSEMNVSTLELGDSALYLCASSLAGSGRSDGELFFGEGSRLTVL.

The J gene is TRBJ2-3, the V gene TRBV5-4; D is possibly TRBD2 (7 bases). The CDR3 extends over 15 amino acids. With 4 bases removed from V and 0 bases from J, the gap between germline ends came to 12 bases. CDR1 and CDR2 (germline): SGHNT, YYREEE (reference sequence). The CDR3 nucleotides read TGTGCCAGCAGCGGGGGGGCGGGAAGCACAGATACGCAGTATTTT. As protein: CASSGGAGSTDTQYF.

The chain carries TRBV7-6 and TRBJ2-7, with TRBD1 matching over 7 bases. Germline CDR1 SGHVS, CDR2 FNYEAQ. The CDR3 is 16 residues long. J was trimmed by 3 bases and V by 6 bases; bases with no gene match: 14. The CDR3 DNA reads TGTGCCAGCAGGGAGACAGCCGGGACAGACTTCTACGAGCAGTACTTC. Its translation is CASRETAGTDFYEQYF.

The chain couples TRBV19 to TRBJ2-7, with 8 bases that match TRBD1. Germline values: CDR1 LNHDA, CDR2 SQIVND (reference sequence). The CDR3 runs 14 residues. V shed 2 bases and J 4 bases; nucleotides not matched to a gene: 4. The CDR3, as DNA: TGTGCCAGTAGTATACGGGACAGGAGTTACGAGCAGTACTTC. Protein sequence: CASSIRDRSYEQYF.

The chain recombines TRBV10-1 with TRBJ1-5; TRBD1 might be the D (6 bases). The CDR3 covers 14 residues. Trimming pared 2 bases from V and 6 bases from J, leaving 11 bases between. Germline V gene data show CDR1 as WNHNN and CDR2 as SYGVQD (reference sequence). This chain's CDR3 is CASSETGLGQPQHF. DNA for the CDR3: TGCGCCAGCAGTGAGACAGGGTTAGGTCAGCCCCAGCATTTT.

The chain combines TRBV5-5 with TRBJ2-3, with 14 bases lining up with TRBD2. This CDR3 spans 16 amino acids. V trimming: 0 bases; J trimming: 5 bases; junction bases outside the gene matches: 2. Per germline, CDR1 SGHKS and CDR2 YYEKEE (reference sequence). The CDR3 sequence is CASSLGLAGGIDTQYF. DNA of the CDR3: TGTGCCAGCAGCTTGGGACTAGCGGGAGGGATAGATACGCAGTATTTT.

The rearrangement joins TRBV4-3 to TRBJ1-1; D is possibly TRBD1 (5 bases). Germline CDR1 LGHNA, CDR2 YSLEER. The CDR3 has 16 amino acids. The V end was cut by 1 base, the J end by 5 bases, with 17 bases between. The CDR3 DNA is TGCGCCAGCAGCCAAGGACAGTCTCTTCCACGAACTGAAGCTTTCTTT. Residues: CASSQGQSLPRTEAFF.

The gene calls are TRBV5-1 and TRBJ2-3; D gene unclear. The V and J ends lost 0 bases and 5 bases respectively, with 13 bases between them. The CDR3 extends over 15 amino acids. The germline V gene has CDR1 SGHRS and CDR2 YFSETQ. DNA of the CDR3: TGCGCCAGCAGCTTGGCGGTAGAGACCCAAGATACGCAGTATTTT. Residues: CASSLAVETQDTQYF.

This chain connects TRBV6-6 to TRBJ2-1; TRBD1 matches at 9 bases. Germline V gene data show CDR1 as MNHNY and CDR2 as SVGAGI (reference sequence). V dropped 6 bases and J dropped 6; count of bases not matched to a gene: 9. CDR3 length: 15 amino acids. This chain's CDR3 is CASSPGQGFPNEQFF. The CDR3 DNA sequence: TGTGCCAGCAGCCCCGGACAGGGGTTCCCCAATGAGCAGTTCTTC.